These 8 T cell receptor beta chains were sequenced from one sample in a study of T cell repertoires in cytomegalovirus infection. TCRdb analysed the reads with MiXCR anew, one entry per CDR3 protein. The sample lists 200,000 to 300,000 distinct CDR3 sequences; around 15% were seen once. Sequenced input: PBMCs. The receptors were sampled from a human donor in good health (CMV status not recorded). Some clones in this sample may be carry-over from other donors' samples.

This clonotype showed up many times. The chain recombines TRBV7-9 with TRBJ2-3, with D possibly being TRBD2 (6 bases). The CDR3 spans 15 residues. Germline lookup yields CDR1 SEHNR and CDR2 FQNEAQ (reference sequence). Trimming removed 5 bases at V and 4 bases at J, with 16 bases between. The CDR3 sequence is CASSESGGPPDTQYF. CDR3 bases: TGTGCCAGCAGCGAAAGCGGAGGGCCCCCAGATACGCAGTATTTT.

The chain recombines TRBV5-1 with TRBJ2-6; no definite D call. This CDR3 spans 16 amino acids. Trimming removed 4 bases from V and 0 bases from J, with 11 bases in between. Germline V gives CDR1 SGHRS, CDR2 YFSETQ. Written as DNA, the CDR3 is TGCGCCAGCAGCGCGACCCGCGGCTCTGGGGCCAACGTCCTGACTTTC. It specifies CASSATRGSGANVLTF.

This clonotype was detected many times. The chain combines TRBV28 with TRBJ1-2; D possibly corresponds to TRBD1 (5 bases). CDR1 is MDHEN, CDR2 SYDVKM, per germline. The ends were cut back, 6 bases at V and 4 bases at J, with 15 bases in the middle. This CDR3 contains 14 residues. Here the CDR3 DNA reads TGTGCCAGCAGCACCAGCCGGGGGACCTATGGCTACACCTTC. Its translation is CASSTSRGTYGYTF.

The gene calls are TRBV2 and TRBJ2-7; D unresolved. Germline CDR1 SNHLY, CDR2 FYNNEI. The CDR3 consists of 12 residues. V was cut by 3 bases and J by 9 bases, with 12 bases left in between. CDR3 in amino acids: CASSDYVLGQYF. CDR3 sequence (DNA): TGTGCCAGCAGTGATTATGTCCTCGGGCAGTACTTC.

V gene TRBV7-8 combines with J gene TRBJ2-7; D gene ambiguous. The CDR3 runs to 13 residues. The V gene's germline CDR1 is SGHVS and CDR2 FQNEAQ. V was cut by 1 base and J by 6 bases, with 10 bases left in between. The DNA for the CDR3 is TGTGCCAGCAGCTTAGGTGGGGAAAGCGAGCAGTACTTC. It translates to CASSLGGESEQYF.

This clonotype is a singleton in its sample. This may stem from a read error, because a much larger clone lies one nucleotide away. The V gene is TRBV6-6, the J gene TRBJ2-7; 11 nucleotides agree with TRBD1. Germline V CDR1 and CDR2: MNHNY, SVGAGI (reference sequence). The CDR3 runs 16 residues. V was clipped by 2 bases and J by 9 bases; unmatched bases: 12. The CDR3: CASSYRRTGGSHGQYF. CDR3 coding DNA: TGTGCCAGCAGTTACCGGCGGACAGGGGGCTCGCACGGGCAGTACTTC.

This clonotype was seen a handful of times. CDR3 protein: CASSDRDRSYGYTF. The CDR3 coding sequence is TGTGCCAGCAGTGACCGGGACAGGAGCTATGGCTACACCTTC. The chain links TRBV6-5 to TRBJ1-2; TRBD1 aligns across 8 bases. The ends lost 5 bases at V and 4 bases at J; junction bases unmatched: 6. The CDR3 totals 14 residues. Germline V gene sequence: CDR1 MNHEY, CDR2 SVGAGI.

This rearrangement joins TRBV28 to TRBJ1-4, with D uncertain. Trimming removed 3 bases at V and 0 bases at J, with 20 bases between. Germline V CDR1 and CDR2: MDHEN, SYDVKM. This CDR3 comprises 19 residues. The CDR3 bases are TGTGCCAGCAGTTTTTTGGCGACTCCACTTGCTCCAACTAATGAAAAACTGTTTTTT. It is translated as CASSFLATPLAPTNEKLFF.